This TCR beta chain was sequenced during a study of blood T cell repertoires in COVID-19. Sequenced by immunoSEQ multiplex PCR; TCRdb stores in-frame clones only, minus some. The sample lists about 200,000 clones; approximately 91% were seen once. V was clipped by 6 bases and J by 2 bases, with 10 bases between them. Germline V lookup: CDR1 ENHRY, CDR2 SYGVKD. The CDR3 is made up of 13 amino acids. The sequence came from a man between 18 and 35 years old with active or convalescent COVID-19. This chain links TRBV10-3 with TRBJ1-2; D is possibly TRBD1 (6 bases). Sequencing was carried out using peripheral blood. The CDR3 reads CAISKDSNYGYTF. The CDR3, as DNA: TGTGCCATCAGCAAGGACAGCAACTATGGCTACACCTTC.